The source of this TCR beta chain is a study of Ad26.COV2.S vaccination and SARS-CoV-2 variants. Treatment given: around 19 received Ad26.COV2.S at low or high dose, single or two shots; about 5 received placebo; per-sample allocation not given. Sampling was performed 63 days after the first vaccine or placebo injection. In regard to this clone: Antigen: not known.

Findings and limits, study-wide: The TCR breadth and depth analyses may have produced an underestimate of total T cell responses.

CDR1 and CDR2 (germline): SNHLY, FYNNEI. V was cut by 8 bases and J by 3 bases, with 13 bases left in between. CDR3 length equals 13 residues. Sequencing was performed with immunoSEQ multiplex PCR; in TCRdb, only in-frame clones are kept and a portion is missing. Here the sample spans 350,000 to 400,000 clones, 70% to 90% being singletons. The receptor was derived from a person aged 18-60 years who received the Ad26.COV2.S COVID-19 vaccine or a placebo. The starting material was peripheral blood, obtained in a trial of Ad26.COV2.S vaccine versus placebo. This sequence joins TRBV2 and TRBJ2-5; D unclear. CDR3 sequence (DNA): TGTGCCAGCGAGTCGCGCAAAGAAGAGACCCAGTACTTC. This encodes CASESRKEETQYF.